This T cell receptor (beta chain) was recorded in a study of OX40 agonist ivuxolimab in advanced cancers. For the study at large: Three patients responded partially, comprising one with hepatocellular carcinoma and two with cutaneous melanoma. Study-level findings and limits: Partial responders at 0.1-3.0 mg/kg had among the lowest clonal expansion.

As for this clone: Its matching antigen is unknown.

Sequenced by immunoSEQ multiplex PCR; TCRdb stores in-frame clones only, minus some. The repertoire holds approximately 100,000 clones, about four fifths seen once, with 5.5% in the top ten. The CDR3 consists of 11 residues. Deletions cut 5 bases from V and 3 bases from J, with 4 bases between. From germline, CDR1 is LNHDA and CDR2 SQIVND (reference sequence). The sequenced sample was CD4+ or CD8+ T cells sorted from blood, obtained in a trial of the OX40 agonist ivuxolimab. The chain employs TRBV19 and TRBJ1-1, with unresolved D. This sequence originates from an adult with an advanced solid tumor such as melanoma, head and neck, liver or kidney cancer. The DNA of the CDR3 is TGTGCCAGTAGTTCGTACACTGAAGCTTTCTTT. It encodes CASSSYTEAFF.